The 15 T cell receptor beta chains below all came from one sample that was sequenced in a study of T-cell memory formation after mild COVID-19 (dated by TCRdb to the early 2020s). The library came from 5' RACE. The sequencer listed for this sample is Illumina NovaSeq 6000. TCRdb took the public reads, trimmed them with fastp at Q25, ran MiXCR for clone calling and kept in-frame beta chains. Each CDR3 protein appears once, grouped with its most common genes and DNA. The sample yields roughly 250,000 distinct CDR3 sequences; over 15% were counted once. The ten largest clones add up to 3.5% of the sample. The sequenced material came from PBMCs or a T cell subset sorted from them (not recorded which). The receptors originated from a man between 18 and 35 years old who had mild COVID-19 (a few samples of this study predate the infection). The sample titles of this study are shuffled in the database, so cell type and time point are left out; the donor was told from shared clones.

This clonotype appeared a few times. The CDR3 loop reads CASSLYNSEETQYF. Written as DNA, the CDR3 is TGTGCCAGCAGCCTCTATAATAGTGAAGAGACCCAGTACTTC. The chain links TRBV11-1 to TRBJ2-5, with D unresolved. This CDR3 has 14 amino acids. The ends were cut back, 5 bases at V and 3 bases at J, with 13 bases in the middle. CDR1 and CDR2 from the germline V gene are SGHAT and FQDESV (reference sequence). The full variable domain, in which reference TRBV11-1 and TRBJ2-5 provide the parts outside the CDR3, is EAEVAQSPRYKITEKSQAVAFWCDPISGHATLYWYRQILGQGPELLVQFQDESVVDDSQLPKDRFSAERLKGVDSTLKIQPAELGDSAMYLCASSLYNSEETQYFGPGTRLLVL.

This clonotype was counted a few times. V and J are TRBV4-3 and TRBJ1-6; 9 positions match TRBD1. V shed 4 bases, J shed 1 base, and the junction held 2 bases outside the gene matches. The CDR3 loop spans 16 amino acids. The germline V gene encodes CDR1 LGHNA and CDR2 YSLEER. The CDR3: CASSLGTGSYNSPLHF. In DNA form, the CDR3 reads TGCGCCAGCAGCCTAGGGACAGGGTCCTATAATTCACCCCTCCACTTT.

This clonotype was seen a few times. This chain's CDR3 is CAISEWQGQGGYNEQFF. The CDR3 region has the DNA TGTGCCATCAGTGAGTGGCAGGGACAGGGGGGCTACAATGAGCAGTTCTTC. The genes are TRBV10-3 and TRBJ2-1; 11 positions match TRBD1. This CDR3 region has 17 residues. The junction had 5 bases not matched to a gene; V was cut back by 1 base and J by 3 bases. Germline-derived CDR1 and CDR2 are ENHRY and SYGVKD.

The chain combines TRBV9 with TRBJ1-3, with a weak D call TRBD1 (5 bases). V lost 3 bases, J lost 0 bases, and 10 bases lay in between. This CDR3 is 15 amino acids long. CDR1 and CDR2 from the germline V gene are SGDLS and YYNGEE. CDR3 amino acids: CASSGGAYSGNTIYF. The CDR3 nucleotides are TGTGCCAGCAGCGGCGGGGCCTACTCTGGAAACACCATATATTTT.

V and J are TRBV6-5 and TRBJ1-1; no definite D call. The CDR3 consists of 14 residues. Germline loops: CDR1 MNHEY, CDR2 SVGAGI. The germline V and J ends were trimmed by 0 bases and 4 bases, with 9 bases remaining between them. This CDR3 reads CASSYSVGFTEAFF. The CDR3 region has the DNA TGTGCCAGCAGTTACTCGGTAGGGTTCACTGAAGCTTTCTTT.

This clonotype was seen once. The rearrangement links TRBV21-1 to TRBJ1-6. TRBV21-1 counts as a pseudogene. The CDR3 has 16 amino acids. The CDR3 DNA is TGTGCCAGCAGCAAGGGCCGAATAGACGGTAATTCACCCCTCCACTTT. Protein product: CASSKGRIDGNSPLHF.

This clonotype has only a few counts. This chain uses TRBV5-1 with TRBJ1-3; D is ambiguous. Between the trimmed V and J ends, which lost 4 bases and 0 bases, there was a span of 8 bases. Germline V gene sequence: CDR1 SGHRS, CDR2 YFSETQ. The CDR3 length is 14 residues. The CDR3 sequence: CASSPAVSGNTIYF. In nucleotides, the CDR3 is TGCGCCAGCAGCCCTGCCGTCTCTGGAAACACCATATATTTT. The full variable domain, rest sourced from reference TRBV5-1 and TRBJ1-3, is KAGVTQTPRYLIKTRGQQVTLSCSPISGHRSVSWYQQTPGQGLQFLFEYFSETQRNKGNFPGRFSGRQFSNSRSEMNVSTLELGDSALYLCASSPAVSGNTIYFGEGSWLTVV.

J is TRBJ2-7 and V is TRBV5-6; the D gene is possibly TRBD1 (6 bases). The CDR3 extends over 15 amino acids. The germline V gene encodes CDR1 SGHDT and CDR2 YYEEEE. Trimming pared 0 bases from V and 2 bases from J, leaving 12 bases between. The CDR3 loop is CASSLGSAGAYEQYV. In DNA, the CDR3 is TGTGCCAGCAGCTTGGGGTCAGCAGGGGCCTACGAGCAGTACGTC.

This clonotype was seen a handful of times. The rearrangement links TRBV7-9 to TRBJ2-1, with D possibly matching TRBD2 (7 bases). The germline V gene encodes CDR1 SEHNR and CDR2 FQNEAQ (reference sequence). This CDR3 has 15 residues. The V end was cut by 5 bases, the J end by 6 bases, with 17 bases between. The CDR3 is CASSPEGGFFNEQFF. The CDR3 nucleotides read TGTGCCAGCAGCCCGGAGGGGGGGTTCTTCAATGAGCAGTTCTTC.

The table lists this clonotype with a few counts. This chain connects TRBV4-2 to TRBJ2-1; 8 bases line up with TRBD2. The CDR3 is 17 amino acids. V dropped 1 base and J dropped 9; count of bases not matched to a gene: 14. CDR1 is LGHNA and CDR2 is YNFKEQ in the germline V gene. Here the CDR3 reads CASSQVRMGLEAAEQFF. The CDR3 DNA sequence: TGTGCCAGCAGCCAAGTTAGGATGGGACTAGAGGCAGCTGAGCAGTTCTTC.

This clonotype was detected many times. This sequence joins TRBV5-4 and TRBJ2-1; D not resolved. This CDR3 has 11 residues. The V gene's germline CDR1 is SGHNT and CDR2 YYREEE (reference sequence). The germline V and J ends were trimmed by 2 bases and 10 bases, with 7 bases remaining between them. CDR3 amino acids: CASSFGTEQFF. CDR3 coding DNA: TGTGCCAGCAGCTTTGGAACAGAGCAGTTCTTC.

The chain couples TRBV4-2 to TRBJ1-1, with D possibly being TRBD1 (6 bases). The CDR3 spans 14 residues. Germline values: CDR1 LGHNA, CDR2 YNFKEQ. The V end was cut by 8 bases, the J end by 5 bases, with 18 bases between. The CDR3 region has the DNA TGTGCCAGCTCCCGTGGGGAAGGGGGTACTGAAGCTTTCTTT. Protein sequence: CASSRGEGGTEAFF.

The rearrangement links TRBV11-2 to TRBJ2-3; a weak D match, TRBD1 (5 bases). The V end lost 7 bases, the J end lost 5 bases, and 19 bases lay between the germline ends. In germline, CDR1 is SGHAT, CDR2 FQNNGV. The CDR3 contains 15 residues. The CDR3 DNA is TGTGCCAGCATCCATACGGCAGGGCCTGGAGATACGCAGTATTTT. Translating it yields CASIHTAGPGDTQYF.

This clonotype was found a few times. V usage is TRBV28 and J usage is TRBJ2-7; 8 positions match TRBD2. The CDR3 loop spans 14 amino acids. After removal of 4 bases from V and 8 bases from J, the junction contained 10 bases not matched to a gene. In germline, CDR1 is MDHEN, CDR2 SYDVKM. The CDR3 spells CASSSPSGGNQQYV. CDR3 coding DNA: TGTGCCAGCAGTTCACCCAGCGGGGGCAACCAGCAGTACGTC.

This chain uses TRBV7-2 with TRBJ2-2; tentatively, D is TRBD1 (7 bases). V was shortened by 2 bases and J by 8 bases, with 15 bases between the two germline ends. Germline V gives CDR1 SGHTA, CDR2 FQGNSA. This CDR3 contains 15 residues. The CDR3 loop reads CASSLLQGRTGELFF. In DNA form, the CDR3 reads TGTGCCAGCAGCTTATTACAGGGGAGGACGGGGGAGCTGTTTTTT.